This T cell receptor beta chain was captured in a study of response to subunit inactivated influenza vaccine. This clonotype was observed a handful of times. Its matching antigen is unknown. Each CDR3 protein gets one entry after TCRdb re-called the RT-PCR reads with MiXCR. The data show fewer than 350,000 distinct CDR3 sequences, just over 20% seen once. The CDR3 contains 14 residues. Germline CDR1 and CDR2: ENHRY and SYGVKD. V was cut by 3 bases and J by 5 bases, with 11 bases left in between. General study results and limits: With each seasonal influenza vaccination, the authors suggested, few new T cells are recruited.

The receptor's source is a man aged 45 to 70 who received an inactivated influenza vaccine. The chain is built from TRBV10-3 and TRBJ2-1, with D possibly matching TRBD1 (6 bases). The material sequenced was PBMCs from blood, taken around 22 months after vaccination. The CDR3 sequence is CAISEQGADNEQFF. The CDR3 nucleotides are TGTGCCATCAGTGAACAGGGTGCGGACAATGAGCAGTTCTTC.